This TCR beta chain stems from a study of shared clonotypes between healthy human individuals (dated by TCRdb to about 2020). The study in broad terms: Two women and three men aged 18 to 49 years were included in the cohort. For each donor, CD4 naive and CD4 memory were each run on three plates, CD8 naive on two plates, and CD8 memory on one plate. Blood TCR repertoires of roughly five healthy adults were deeply sequenced to estimate repertoire size and the extent of clonotype sharing between individuals. To increase sequencing depth and limit assay-specific biases, different laboratories used diverse techniques to prepare libraries and sequence TCR repertoires. Leukapheresis yielded between about 0.8 and 9.5 billion PBMCs per donor. What the work shows at the level of the full study, not this receptor alone: Naive subsets generally had larger estimated clonotype richness than memory subsets. Even with the large sequencing depth, rarefaction of the sorted-subset datasets indicated that sequencing was incomplete. Based on pairwise subsampling, the degree of clonotype sharing among donors was expected to be affected by sequencing depth. Across several donors, approximately 4.6% of naive CD4, 3% to 4% of naive CD8, roughly 2.3% of memory CD4, and 0.4% of memory CD8 clonotypes were shared. Clonotypes shared by all four sorted-subset donors showed higher generation probabilities than non-shared clonotypes. Sampling was restricted to blood, and TCR repertoires in tissues likely differ from the TCR repertoires found in blood. The genetic and exposure-history diversity represented was limited by the small number of donors.

TCR CDR3 regions were amplified from genomic DNA by multiplex PCR using the deep immunoSEQ assay. Extracted genomic DNA from each cell subset was distributed evenly across all wells of several immunoSEQ 96-well plates, and each plate was treated as a replicate. For sorted subsets, roughly 200 ng genomic DNA, equal to some 30,000 T cell genomes, was loaded into each replicate PCR. Purified libraries were quantified with a Qubit 3.0 fluorometer, sized on a Bioanalyzer 2100, and re-quantified with the KAPA Library Quantification kit. A separate single-read 150-cycle Illumina NextSeq 550 flow cell was used to sequence each immunoSEQ 96-well plate. Per the authors' processing: Because the immunoSEQ output included only junctional sequences and no quality scores, the filtering could not be the same as the filtering used for full-length reads. To assign V/J genes and CDR3, sequences were annotated using PyIR, a Python wrapper for IgBLAST v1.9, with IMGT germline references. Any read was removed if the V/J assignment was weak (E-value above 1e-6), the CDR3 was missing, or the read contained stop codons, out-of-frame junctions, or ambiguous translated residues. V3J clonotypes were defined as sequences sharing the same inferred V gene, J gene, and CDR3 amino acid sequence. Percentage overlap between repertoires was computed as shared unique clonotypes divided by the size of the smaller repertoire. Three approaches were used to assess repertoire richness: RTK rarefaction, the Chao1 estimator, and Recon v2.1 estimates of unobserved clonotypes. Generation probabilities for all TCRbeta clonotypes obtained by the gDNA method from several donors were computed using OLGA. Not all clones reach the TCRdb copy of this immuneACCESS table, which keeps in-frame sequences only. Checked studies attribute under half of the gap to unresolved V genes and leave the rest unexplained. V, J and clone size are taken as reported in that table, and D and trimming were inferred from the DNA itself. The sample has approximately 1,500,000 clones on record, over 95% of them singletons. The ten largest clones take up roughly 1.2% of the sample.

As regards this clone: Which antigen it targets is not known. Base quality data are lacking; no much larger clone is found one base away.

At the junction V is shortened by 3 bases and J by 0 bases, with 20 bases in between. Taken from the germline V gene (reference sequence), the CDR1 and CDR2 loops are SGHKS and YYEKEE. Measured from the cysteine to the phenylalanine, the CDR3 is 18 residues long. Just CDR3 DNA is preserved here, 54 bases in frame from base 1. Donors were healthy HIV-negative adults with no recently reported acute infections or vaccinations. Every donor was a Caucasian adult living in Nashville, Tennessee, USA. CD4+ T cells were enriched through magnetic negative selection, after which naive cells were positively selected on CD45RA and the remaining negative fraction served as the memory subset. After blood collection by leukapheresis, PBMCs were isolated using Ficoll-Histopaque density gradient centrifugation and then cryopreserved in the vapor phase of liquid nitrogen. Analytical flow cytometry was used to check the purity and quantity of each magnetically sorted T cell population. Each sorted fraction had its genomic DNA isolated and then quantified by UV absorbance on a Nanodrop 2000c.

Source material: naive CD4+ T cells sorted from blood. The sample's cell subset or site, from its label and the paper: CD45RA+ positively selected. This receptor was taken from a young man in good health. Here the chain combines TRBV5-5 and TRBJ2-3; confidence is insufficient to name the D gene. The CDR3 reads as follows: CASSSWPSLRDSTDTQYF. The sequence in DNA is TGTGCCAGCAGCTCTTGGCCGTCCCTAAGGGATAGCACAGATACGCAGTATTTT.